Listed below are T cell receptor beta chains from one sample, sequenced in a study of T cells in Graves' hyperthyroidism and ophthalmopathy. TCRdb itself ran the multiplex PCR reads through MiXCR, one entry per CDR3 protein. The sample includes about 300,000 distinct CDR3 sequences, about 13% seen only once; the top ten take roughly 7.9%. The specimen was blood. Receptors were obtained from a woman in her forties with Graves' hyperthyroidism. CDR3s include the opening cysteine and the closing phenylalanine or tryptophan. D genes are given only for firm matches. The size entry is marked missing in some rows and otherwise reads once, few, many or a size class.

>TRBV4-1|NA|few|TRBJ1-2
TGCGCCAGCAGCCAAGGACCGGGGCTCAACTATGGCTACACCTTC
CASSQGPGLNYGYTF
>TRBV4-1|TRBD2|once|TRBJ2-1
TGCGCCAGCAGCCATGTGCTTTTGCGTACTAGCGGTTCCTACAATGAGCAACTCTTC
CASSHVLLRTSGSYNEQLF
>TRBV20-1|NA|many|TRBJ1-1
TGCAGTGCTATAAACCGGGAGCTGAACACTGAAGCTTTCTTT
CSAINRELNTEAFF
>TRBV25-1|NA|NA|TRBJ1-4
TGTGCCAGCAGTAACCCCGGATATGGAAAACTGTTTTTT
CASSNPGYGKLFF
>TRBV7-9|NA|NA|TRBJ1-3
TGTGCCAGCAGACCGAGGGGGAAGGACCCCAGCTCTGGAAACACCATATATTTT
CASRPRGKDPSSGNTIYF
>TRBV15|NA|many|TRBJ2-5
TGTGCCACCAGCAGAGCCGTTGAGGCTCACCAAGAGACCCAGTACTTC
CATSRAVEAHQETQYF
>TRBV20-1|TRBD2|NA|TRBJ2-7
TGCAGTGCTAGAGATCCGAAAGCGGGAGCCGGCGAGCAGTACTTC
CSARDPKAGAGEQYF
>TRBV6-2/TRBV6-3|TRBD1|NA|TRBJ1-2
TGTGCCAGCAGTGCTGCGGGACAGGGAGCCTATGGCTACACCTTC
CASSAAGQGAYGYTF
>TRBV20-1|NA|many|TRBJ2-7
TGCAGTGCTAGAGATCCGGGCTACTCCTACGAGCAGTACTTC
CSARDPGYSYEQYF
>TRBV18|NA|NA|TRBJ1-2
TGTGCCAGCTCACATTTCCAGGAGAATACATATGGCTACACCTTC
CASSHFQENTYGYTF
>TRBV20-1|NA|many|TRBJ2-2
TGCAGTGCTAGAGGCCGGTCGAACACCGGGGAGCTGTTTTTT
CSARGRSNTGELFF
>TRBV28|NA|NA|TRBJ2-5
TGTGCCAGCAGCCGCGACAGCCTACAAGAGACCCAGTACTTC
CASSRDSLQETQYF
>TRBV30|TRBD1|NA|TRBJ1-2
TGTGCCTGGAGGGGTTTTCATTACAGGGGCCGGACTTCTAACTATGGCTACACCTTC
CAWRGFHYRGRTSNYGYTF
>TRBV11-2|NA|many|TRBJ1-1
TGTGCCAGCAGCTTATTTGGGCTCACTGAAGCTTTCTTT
CASSLFGLTEAFF
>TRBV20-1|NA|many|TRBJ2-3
TGCAGTGGCCCCGACAACACAGATACGCAGTATTTT
CSGPDNTDTQYF
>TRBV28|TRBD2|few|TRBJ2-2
TGTGCCAGCAGTTTGTCCTCGGGGAGGGGACCCGGGGAGCTGTTTTTT
CASSLSSGRGPGELFF
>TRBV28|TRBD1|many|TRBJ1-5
TGTGCCAGCAGTTCAGGACAGGTGAGCAATCAGCCCCAGCATTTT
CASSSGQVSNQPQHF
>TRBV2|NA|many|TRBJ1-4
TGTGCCAGCAAAGGGTCCAGCGCTGGGATACTGTTTTTT
CASKGSSAGILFF
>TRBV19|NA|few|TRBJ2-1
TGTGCCAGTAGTATATTGGGGCCTAACAATGAGCAGTTCTTC
CASSILGPNNEQFF
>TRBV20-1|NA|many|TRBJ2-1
TGCAGTGCTAGAGTGGCGGGTCTCGCCTACAATGAGCAGTTCTTC
CSARVAGLAYNEQFF
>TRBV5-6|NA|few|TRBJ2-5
TGTGCCAGCAGCTTAGACGCCCAAGAGACCCAGTACTTC
CASSLDAQETQYF
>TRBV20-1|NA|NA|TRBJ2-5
TGCAGTGCTAGAGATTCGAGGAGAACCCAGTACTTC
CSARDSRRTQYF
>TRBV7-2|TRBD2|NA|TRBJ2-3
TGTGCCAGCAGCACCGGGACTAGCGCCACAGATACGCAGTATTTT
CASSTGTSATDTQYF